These T cell receptor beta chains were read from a single sample in a study of blood T cell repertoires in COVID-19. This table comes from immunoSEQ multiplex PCR, and its TCRdb copy is limited to in-frame clones, with some not included. In the table there are some 130,000 clones, about 91% of which are singletons. Specimen: peripheral blood. The source is a man aged 50 or older with acute or convalescent COVID-19. The CDR3 runs from the conserved cysteine through the conserved F or W. D genes are given only for firm matches. Where a row states a size, it is once, few, many or the class of an expanded clone; other rows omit it.

clone_size: NA
v_call: TRBV19
d_call: NA
j_call: TRBJ2-3
cdr3_aa: CASSIGSLGRDTQYF
cdr3_nt: TGTGCCAGTAGTATAGGCAGCCTAGGTAGAGATACGCAGTATTTT

clone_size: few
v_call: TRBV28
d_call: TRBD1
j_call: TRBJ1-2
cdr3_aa: CASSLSPEYHRDSENYGYTF
cdr3_nt: TGTGCCAGCAGTTTAAGTCCCGAATATCACCGGGACAGTGAGAACTATGGCTACACCTTC

clone_size: NA
v_call: TRBV28
d_call: NA
j_call: TRBJ2-5
cdr3_aa: CASSYRESTQYF
cdr3_nt: TGTGCCAGCAGTTACAGGGAGTCTACCCAGTACTTC

clone_size: NA
v_call: TRBV12-5
d_call: NA
j_call: TRBJ1-2
cdr3_aa: CASGLVWGRAPDYGYTF
cdr3_nt: TGTGCTAGTGGTTTGGTATGGGGGAGGGCTCCAGACTATGGCTACACCTTC

clone_size: NA
v_call: TRBV29-1
d_call: NA
j_call: TRBJ2-5
cdr3_aa: CSVSPNQETQYF
cdr3_nt: TGCAGCGTGAGCCCAAACCAAGAGACCCAGTACTTC

clone_size: NA
v_call: TRBV14
d_call: TRBD2
j_call: TRBJ2-5
cdr3_aa: CASSRRGGRFETQYF
cdr3_nt: TGTGCCAGCAGCCGCCGGGGCGGGAGGTTTGAGACCCAGTACTTC

clone_size: few
v_call: TRBV15
d_call: NA
j_call: TRBJ1-2
cdr3_aa: CATSRVRGADGYTF
cdr3_nt: TGTGCCACCAGCAGAGTACGGGGGGCAGATGGCTACACCTTC

clone_size: NA
v_call: TRBV5-1
d_call: NA
j_call: TRBJ2-3
cdr3_aa: CASSRGALRLTDTQYF
cdr3_nt: TGCGCCAGCAGTCGGGGGGCCCTAAGACTCACAGATACGCAGTATTTT

clone_size: NA
v_call: TRBV14
d_call: NA
j_call: TRBJ2-2
cdr3_aa: CASSRQRNTGELFF
cdr3_nt: TGTGCCAGCAGCAGACAGAGGAACACCGGGGAGCTGTTTTTT

clone_size: once
v_call: TRBV2
d_call: NA
j_call: TRBJ1-2
cdr3_aa: CASSETQYGYTF
cdr3_nt: TGTGCCAGCAGTGAAACGCAGTATGGCTACACCTTC

clone_size: NA
v_call: TRBV5-4
d_call: TRBD2
j_call: TRBJ2-5
cdr3_aa: CASRYSGGPQETQYF
cdr3_nt: TGTGCCAGCAGGTATAGCGGGGGGCCGCAAGAGACCCAGTACTTC

clone_size: NA
v_call: TRBV27
d_call: TRBD2
j_call: TRBJ2-1
cdr3_aa: CASSLGLAASNEQFF
cdr3_nt: TGTGCCAGCAGTTTGGGACTAGCGGCCTCCAATGAGCAGTTCTTC

clone_size: NA
v_call: TRBV2
d_call: TRBD1
j_call: TRBJ1-2
cdr3_aa: CASRISEGGLYGYTF
cdr3_nt: TGTGCCAGCAGGATCTCGGAAGGGGGCCTCTATGGCTACACCTTC

clone_size: NA
v_call: TRBV3-1/TRBV3-2
d_call: TRBD2
j_call: TRBJ2-5
cdr3_aa: CASSLSGSQETQYF
cdr3_nt: TGTGCCAGCAGCCTTAGCGGGAGCCAAGAGACCCAGTACTTC